The next 22 T cell receptor beta chains were all read from a single sample in a study of radiation and T cells in renal cell carcinoma (TCRdb year 2020). The intended sense of this specimen's time point label: baseline pretreatment blood. The treatment or condition label corresponds to: 15 Gy SBRT to primary tumor, nephrectomy 4 weeks later. The library was made by the immunoSEQ multiplex PCR assay. Not all clones reach the TCRdb copy of this immuneACCESS table, which keeps in-frame sequences only. Checked studies attribute under half of the gap to unresolved V genes and leave the rest unexplained. For this sample the table gives 150,000 or so clones, of which about 88% were detected only once. The ten largest clones capture over 3.5% of the sample. Sample: blood, taken from a patient whose treatment included radiotherapy and nephrectomy. The receptors derive from an older woman with renal cell carcinoma.

The J gene is TRBJ1-1, the V gene TRBV19, with 11 positions matching TRBD1. The V gene end was trimmed by 5 bases and the J gene end by 1 base; junction bases not matched to a gene: 6. The CDR3 spans 16 residues. Germline lookup yields CDR1 LNHDA and CDR2 SQIVND (reference sequence). CDR3 in DNA: TGTGCCAGTAGTGGGAGGACAGGGGGCCCGAACACTGAAGCTTTCTTT. Translation: CASSGRTGGPNTEAFF.

The chain recombines TRBV10-3 with TRBJ1-2; D unclear. The germline V gene has CDR1 ENHRY and CDR2 SYGVKD. Trimming shortened V by 3 bases and J by 4 bases, and 6 bases separated the two germline ends. The CDR3 is 12 amino acids. CDR3 amino acids: CAISDFIYGYTF. The CDR3 DNA is TGTGCCATCAGTGATTTTATCTATGGCTACACCTTC.

The J gene is TRBJ2-7, the V gene TRBV28; 10 bases map to TRBD2. The CDR3 spans 15 residues. In germline, CDR1 is MDHEN, CDR2 SYDVKM. V was pared by 5 bases and J by 0 bases, with 4 bases of the junction left unmatched. The CDR3 spells CASSTSGVSSYEQYF. CDR3 coding DNA: TGTGCCAGCAGTACTAGCGGGGTGAGCTCCTACGAGCAGTACTTC. The full variable domain, with the rest looked up from reference TRBV28 and TRBJ2-7, is DVKVTQSSRYLVKRTGEKVFLECVQDMDHENMFWYRQDPGLGLRLIYFSYDVKMKEKGDIPEGYSVSREKKERFSLILESASTNQTSMYLCASSTSGVSSYEQYFGPGTRLTVT.

This chain joins TRBV28 and TRBJ1-2; a possible D gene is TRBD1 (6 bases). Germline V gives CDR1 MDHEN, CDR2 SYDVKM. V was pared by 5 bases and J by 6 bases, with 16 bases between. The CDR3 covers 14 residues. The CDR3 here is CASSIAGASNGYTF. CDR3 in DNA: TGTGCCAGCAGTATTGCGGGGGCGAGTAATGGCTACACCTTC.

The gene calls are TRBV7-8 and TRBJ2-5; D is unresolved. V was clipped by 2 bases and J by 8 bases, with 9 bases between them. The CDR3 runs to 12 residues. The V gene's germline CDR1 is SGHVS and CDR2 FQNEAQ. In DNA, the CDR3 is TGTGCCAGCAGCTTACTAATGGGAACCCAGTACTTC. This encodes CASSLLMGTQYF.

The chain employs TRBV19 and TRBJ1-4, with D possibly matching TRBD1 (6 bases). CDR1 is LNHDA, CDR2 SQIVND, per germline (reference sequence). Trimming shortened V by 1 base and J by 8 bases, and 17 bases separated the two germline ends. The CDR3 consists of 16 residues. CDR3: CASSIGQARRGEKLFF. Here the CDR3 DNA reads TGTGCCAGTAGTATAGGACAGGCTCGACGTGGCGAAAAACTGTTTTTT.

V and J are TRBV19 and TRBJ1-1; 9 positions match TRBD1. Germline V gene sequence: CDR1 LNHDA, CDR2 SQIVND (reference sequence). V shed 4 bases and J 5 bases; nucleotides not matched to a gene: 8. The CDR3 covers 15 residues. CDR3 DNA: TGTGCCAGTAGTAACCTGGGACAGGGAATAACTGAAGCTTTCTTT. Translating gives CASSNLGQGITEAFF. Looking up the rest from reference TRBV19 and TRBJ1-1 gives the full variable domain: DGGITQSPKYLFRKEGQNVTLSCEQNLNHDAMYWYRQDPGQGLRLIYYSQIVNDFQKGDIAEGYSVSREKKESFPLTVTSAQKNPTAFYLCASSNLGQGITEAFFGQGTRLTVV.

J is TRBJ2-2 and V is TRBV15, with 8 bases fitting TRBD1. Unmatched junction bases numbered 4, after V lost 2 bases and J lost 2 bases. This CDR3 has 16 residues. CDR1 is LNHNV, CDR2 YYDKDF, per germline (reference sequence). The CDR3 DNA reads TGTGCCACCAGCAGAAATACAGGGGGTAACACCGGGGAGCTGTTTTTT. Translating it yields CATSRNTGGNTGELFF.

This clone was observed a single time. The chain couples TRBV7-9 to TRBJ1-6; TRBD1 aligns across 7 bases. Per germline, CDR1 SEHNR and CDR2 FQNEAQ (reference sequence). The CDR3 consists of 16 residues. Losses at the gene ends were 3 bases for V and 6 bases for J; bases not matched to a gene: 8. As DNA, the CDR3 is TGTGCCAGCAGCTTTGCCCCCGGGACAGCTAATTCACCCCTCCACTTT. This translates into CASSFAPGTANSPLHF.

This rearrangement joins TRBV7-8 to TRBJ1-4; no definite D call. Deletions cut 3 bases from V and 3 bases from J, with 11 bases between. From germline, CDR1 is SGHVS and CDR2 FQNEAQ. This CDR3 is 15 amino acids long. The CDR3 coding sequence is TGTGCCAGCAGCTTGAATCGGGTGTCTAATGAAAAACTGTTTTTT. Translating gives CASSLNRVSNEKLFF. The full variable domain, completed using reference TRBV7-8 and TRBJ1-4, is GAGVSQSPRYKVAKRGQDVALRCDPISGHVSLFWYQQALGQGPEFLTYFQNEAQLDKSGLPSDRFFAERPEGSVSTLKIQRTQQEDSAVYLCASSLNRVSNEKLFFGSGTQLSVL.

This chain connects TRBV13 to TRBJ2-3, with no clear D. The CDR3 runs to 12 residues. From germline, CDR1 is PRHDT and CDR2 FYEKMQ (reference sequence). V was trimmed by 6 bases and J by 4 bases, leaving 8 bases between them. The CDR3 DNA reads TGTGCCAGCAGGCGAGCGTCAGATACGCAGTATTTT. Translation: CASRRASDTQYF.

The table lists this clone with a count of one. The chain recombines TRBV19 with TRBJ2-1, with D possibly matching TRBD2 (7 bases). There are 15 residues in the CDR3. V shed 6 bases and J shed 4 bases, with 16 bases lying between them. Germline V lookup: CDR1 LNHDA, CDR2 SQIVND (reference sequence). Here the CDR3 reads CASRDLRGPYNEQFF. The CDR3 bases are TGTGCCAGTAGGGACTTGCGGGGGCCGTACAATGAGCAGTTCTTC.

The chain uses TRBV5-6 and TRBJ1-2, with D maybe TRBD1 (5 bases). V was cut by 2 bases and J by 3 bases, with 8 bases left in between. The CDR3 spans 13 residues. The V gene's germline CDR1 is SGHDT and CDR2 YYEEEE. CDR3 amino acids: CASSFRVDYGYTF. In DNA, the CDR3 is TGTGCCAGCAGCTTCAGGGTAGACTATGGCTACACCTTC.

This rearrangement joins TRBV19 to TRBJ2-7; D gene ambiguous. The CDR3 is 13 residues long. The germline V gene has CDR1 LNHDA and CDR2 SQIVND (reference sequence). The V gene lost 4 bases and the J gene lost 0 bases, with 7 bases spanning the gap. CDR3: CASSNPGSYEQYF. Here the CDR3 DNA reads TGTGCCAGTAGTAATCCCGGCTCCTACGAGCAGTACTTC.

The chain has TRBV11-2 and TRBJ1-4, with 10 bases identical to TRBD1. The V gene end was trimmed by 7 bases and the J gene end by 7 bases; junction bases not matched to a gene: 6. CDR3 length: 14 residues. Per the germline V gene, CDR1 is SGHAT and CDR2 is FQNNGV. The CDR3, as DNA: TGTGCCAGCACCCCGACAGGGGGCGGTGAAAAACTGTTTTTT. Translation gives CASTPTGGGEKLFF.

The CDR3 nucleotides read TGTGCCAGCAGTGCGGTAGCGGGGGTCACCGGGGAGCTGTTTTTT. Translating it yields CASSAVAGVTGELFF. J is TRBJ2-2 and V is TRBV2; TRBD2 matches 9 bases. Per the germline V gene, CDR1 is SNHLY and CDR2 is FYNNEI. V shed 4 bases and J 4 bases; nucleotides not matched to a gene: 4. The CDR3 covers 15 residues.

The V gene is TRBV5-5, the J gene TRBJ1-1; no clear D. Germline CDR1 reads SGHKS; CDR2 reads YYEKEE (reference sequence). The CDR3 has 12 residues. The V end lost 3 bases, the J end lost 7 bases, and 10 bases lay between the germline ends. CDR3 amino acids: CASSSLTVEAFF. DNA of the CDR3: TGTGCCAGCAGCTCCCTAACAGTTGAAGCTTTCTTT.

This clone was counted a few times. Since the CDR3 does not end with the conserved phenylalanine or tryptophan, this likely comes from a read error. The DNA is left out, because the CDR3 cannot be placed on it with certainty; the CDR3 is given as TCRdb lists it. The rearrangement joins TRBV5-4 to TRBJ1-5; TRBD1 is taken as the D call from the table, unchecked against the DNA. The CDR3 length equals 9 residues, ends included. Per germline, CDR1 SGHNT and CDR2 YYREEE (reference sequence). The CDR3 reads CASSPGQGI.

The V gene is TRBV7-2, the J gene TRBJ2-7; D possibly uses TRBD1 or TRBD2 (5 bases each). V was clipped by 8 bases and J by 0 bases, with 11 bases between them. Germline V CDR1 and CDR2: SGHTA, FQGNSA. The CDR3 is 13 amino acids. CDR3 DNA sequence: TGTGCCAGCGAGGGGTACCTCTCCTACGAGCAGTACTTC. Translating gives CASEGYLSYEQYF.

The gene calls are TRBV25-1 and TRBJ1-2; possibly TRBD1 for D (5 bases). Deletions cut 6 bases from V and 4 bases from J, with 12 bases between. The germline V gene has CDR1 MGHDK and CDR2 SYGVNS. CDR3 size: 13 residues. CDR3 region: CASRGGLTYGYTF. CDR3 DNA: TGTGCCAGCAGGGGGGGACTGACCTATGGCTACACCTTC.

CDR3 DNA: TGTGCCAGCAGCTCTGACTCCGTGAACACTGAAGCTTTCTTT. Its protein product is CASSSDSVNTEAFF. This chain joins TRBV11-3 and TRBJ1-1, with D hard to call. This CDR3 spans 14 amino acids. Germline CDR1 and CDR2: SGHNT and YENEEA. Trimming cost V 4 bases and J 0 bases, with 9 bases left between them. Filled out from reference TRBV11-3 and TRBJ1-1, the complete variable domain reads EAGVVQSPRYKIIEKKQPVAFWCNPISGHNTLYWYLQNLGQGPELLIRYENEEAVDDSQLPKDRFSAERLKGVDSTLKIQPAELGDSAVYLCASSSDSVNTEAFFGQGTRLTVV.

The V call is TRBV7-2, the J call TRBJ1-4, with no clear D. CDR1 SGHTA and CDR2 FQGNSA come from the germline V gene. Trimming pared 1 base from V and 8 bases from J, leaving 14 bases between. The CDR3 is made up of 15 amino acids. CDR3 DNA sequence: TGTGCCAGCAGCTTAGGGGTCAGCCGCGGGGAAAAACTGTTTTTT. The encoded protein is CASSLGVSRGEKLFF.